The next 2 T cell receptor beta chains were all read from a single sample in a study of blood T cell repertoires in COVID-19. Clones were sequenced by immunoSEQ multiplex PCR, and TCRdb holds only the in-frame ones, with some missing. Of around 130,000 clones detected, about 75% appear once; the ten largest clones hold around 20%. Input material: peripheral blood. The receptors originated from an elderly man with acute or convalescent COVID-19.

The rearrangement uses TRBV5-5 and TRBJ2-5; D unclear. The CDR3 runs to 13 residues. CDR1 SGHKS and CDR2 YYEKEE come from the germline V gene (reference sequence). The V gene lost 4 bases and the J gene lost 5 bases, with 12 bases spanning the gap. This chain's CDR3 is CASSLAQWETQYF. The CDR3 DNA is TGTGCCAGCAGCCTCGCACAGTGGGAGACCCAGTACTTC.

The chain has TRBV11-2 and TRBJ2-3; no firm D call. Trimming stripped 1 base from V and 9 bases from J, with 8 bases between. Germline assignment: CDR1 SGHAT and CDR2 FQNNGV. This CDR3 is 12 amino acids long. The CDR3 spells CASSLAERTQYF. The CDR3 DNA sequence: TGTGCCAGCAGCTTAGCGGAGAGGACGCAGTATTTT. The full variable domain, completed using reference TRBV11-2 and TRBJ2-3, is EAGVAQSPRYKIIEKRQSVAFWCNPISGHATLYWYQQILGQGPKLLIQFQNNGVVDDSQLPKDRFSAERLKGVDSTLKIQPAKLEDSAVYLCASSLAERTQYFGPGTRLTVL.